These T cell receptor beta chains were read from a single sample in a study of shared clonotypes between healthy human individuals. TCRdb's copy holds only in-frame clones and misses some; the assay was immunoSEQ multiplex PCR. The table lists around 1.6 million clones, 95% to 99% of them singletons. The sequencing input was naive CD4+ T cells sorted from blood. The receptors derive from a man aged 25 to 40 in good health. Each CDR3 is given with its conserved first and last residue.

J gene: TRBJ2-2
V gene: TRBV7-2
CDR3 protein: CASSLGGGYTGELFF

J gene: TRBJ1-5
V gene: TRBV14
CDR3 protein: CASSQAERSNQHF

J gene: TRBJ2-6
V gene: TRBV19
CDR3 protein: CASSKYRDQSGANVLTF

J gene: TRBJ2-3
V gene: TRBV19
CDR3 protein: CASSTGGPDTQYF

J gene: TRBJ1-5
V gene: TRBV29-1
CDR3 protein: CSPRAGDNQPQHF

J gene: TRBJ2-1
V gene: TRBV9
CDR3 protein: CASSQGGGEQFF

J gene: TRBJ2-1
V gene: TRBV7-2
CDR3 protein: CASSLAGPGSYNEQFF

J gene: TRBJ2-7
V gene: TRBV7-3
CDR3 protein: CASSSEASTGRSEQYF

J gene: TRBJ1-5
V gene: TRBV28
CDR3 protein: CASRQAGSNQPQHF

J gene: TRBJ2-7
V gene: TRBV7-2
CDR3 protein: CASSTRSFLTSGIHYEQYF

J gene: TRBJ1-5
V gene: TRBV10-2
CDR3 protein: CASSWTGNSNQPQHF

J gene: TRBJ2-7
V gene: TRBV18
CDR3 protein: CASSPVAGGDYEQYF

J gene: TRBJ1-2
V gene: TRBV28
CDR3 protein: CASSSARDRGIYGYTF

J gene: TRBJ1-4
V gene: TRBV5-1
CDR3 protein: CASSANSPTNEKLFF

J gene: TRBJ2-7
V gene: TRBV5-4
CDR3 protein: CASSPQTSKTEQYF

J gene: TRBJ1-5
V gene: TRBV28
CDR3 protein: CASSLQGNQPQHF

J gene: TRBJ2-1
V gene: TRBV21-1
CDR3 protein: CASSPPPGRTYNEQFF

J gene: TRBJ2-5
V gene: TRBV11-2
CDR3 protein: CASSSGLAGGRETQYF

J gene: TRBJ2-1
V gene: TRBV4-3
CDR3 protein: CASSQESRQGISNEQFF

J gene: TRBJ2-5
V gene: TRBV5-1
CDR3 protein: CASSYPKETQYF

J gene: TRBJ2-5
V gene: TRBV12-5
CDR3 protein: CASGLESGLAAQETQYF

J gene: TRBJ1-1
V gene: TRBV19
CDR3 protein: CASSRGGPNTEAFF

J gene: TRBJ2-7
V gene: TRBV27
CDR3 protein: CASSSPQGFGHEQYF

J gene: TRBJ2-3
V gene: TRBV11-2
CDR3 protein: CANRGEWDTQYF

J gene: TRBJ2-6
V gene: TRBV10-2
CDR3 protein: CASSLPPRGSAPGANVLTF

J gene: TRBJ2-5
V gene: TRBV9
CDR3 protein: CASSVGTSGWETQYF

J gene: TRBJ1-3
V gene: TRBV28
CDR3 protein: CASRTPRGTGNTIYF

J gene: TRBJ1-1
V gene: TRBV5-1
CDR3 protein: CASSFFAMNTEAFF

J gene: TRBJ2-4
V gene: TRBV7-9
CDR3 protein: CASTPGDKNIQYF

J gene: TRBJ2-3
V gene: TRBV14
CDR3 protein: CASSQLGASTDTQYF

J gene: TRBJ2-7
V gene: TRBV7-9
CDR3 protein: CASSTLGGRGALF

J gene: TRBJ2-7
V gene: TRBV7-9
CDR3 protein: CASSLDEVRISGRREQYF

J gene: TRBJ2-5
V gene: TRBV10-2
CDR3 protein: CASSVGSGRAEAQYF

J gene: TRBJ2-1
V gene: TRBV5-4
CDR3 protein: CASSLTGQNNEQFF